Listed below are T cell receptor beta chains from one sample, sequenced in a study of T cell responses to AZD1222 COVID-19 vaccine. Data came from immunoSEQ multiplex PCR; TCRdb stores just in-frame clones and leaves some out. In the table there are some 150,000 clones, about 92% of which are singletons. Sequencing used peripheral blood, obtained 28 days after the second AZD1222 dose. These receptors originate from an adult who received the AZD1222 COVID-19 vaccine. The CDR3 runs from the conserved cysteine through the conserved F or W.

v_gene | CDR3aa
TRBV19 | CASSTRQDNQPQHF
TRBV12-5 | CASGLVPSGISNLPPGTQYF
TRBV27 | CASSLEAGVFDEQYF
TRBV12-5 | CASRNPLF
TRBV18 | CASSPGTGGNEQFF
TRBV9 | CASSWRLTGNEQFF
TRBV7-2 | CASSFSGGNQETQYF
TRBV9 | CASSVGGFPNTEAFF
TRBV10-3 | CAISQPDRDEQFF
TRBV7-9 | CASSLWESSYNSPLHF
TRBV18 | CASSPSGTGAQPQHF
TRBV28 | CASSFTGIIYEQYF
TRBV6-5 | CASRGQGSNYGYTF
TRBV9 | CASSVGEISKRQAQYF
TRBV3-1/TRBV3-2 | CASSQGDRANYEQYF
TRBV30 | CAWNPGQGSAEAFF
TRBV4-3 | CASSRGDRVAPLHF
TRBV3-1/TRBV3-2 | CASPKGGGYEQYF
TRBV6-5 | CASSYLGQGDYGYTF
TRBV24-1 | CATSGDRESEKTQYF
TRBV12-3/TRBV12-4 | CASIRGNSPLHF
TRBV4-3 | CASSQAARVTYGYTF
TRBV28 | CASSLVQGRQPQHF
TRBV6-2/TRBV6-3 | CASSSSTDTQYF
TRBV7-2 | CASRSVIPETQYF
TRBV19 | CASSDTGVAGYTF
TRBV24-1 | CATSEASGRGDTQYF
TRBV25-1 | CASSELGGAPGTQYF
TRBV19 | CASSMTGSNQPQHF
TRBV30 | CAWTSGGNYEQYF
TRBV6-2/TRBV6-3 | CASSTGQGESDTQYF
TRBV9 | CASSVGTGESYEQYF
TRBV6-5 | CASGRDRGYEQYF
TRBV6-5 | CASTQTSGNTGELFF
TRBV28 | CASSSRATYQPQHF
TRBV13 | CASSSRIFQETQYF
TRBV9 | CASSSHTSNQPQHF
TRBV2 | CASTQGPGYTF
TRBV11-2 | CASSPRPLERSSYEQYF
TRBV5-5 | CANLGQPNEKLFF
TRBV28 | CASKLAGTYEQYF
TRBV7-2 | CASSLRIGSQEAFF
TRBV19 | CASSIDPIGGQGNEKLFF
TRBV6-5 | CASRMNQGVAYEQYF
TRBV2 | CATQAGGPVGEKLFF
TRBV5-1 | CASHSPGRATTDTQYF
TRBV5-1 | CASSLDSLYNEQFF
TRBV5-3 | CARSFRTSGRGGLDEQYF
TRBV30 | CAWSVSILAGALKTQYF
TRBV5-4 | CASSLEGVGRETQYF
TRBV5-4 | CASSLDGGQNGYTF
TRBV9 | CASSSGTGGSPLHF
TRBV14 | CASSPRLEFSGYGQFF
TRBV18 | CASSQRGANEKLFF